This is a list of T cell receptor beta chains from one sample in a study of blood T cell repertoires in COVID-19. Profiling relied on immunoSEQ multiplex PCR, and the TCRdb table lists in-frame clones only, not all of them. In the table there are approximately 250,000 clones, around 84% of which are singletons. Sequenced sample: peripheral blood. Receptors were obtained from a man in his sixties with acute or convalescent COVID-19. The CDR3 runs from the conserved cysteine through the conserved F or W. The D gene is left open where the match is weak. A row's size may be missing; if present it is once, few, many or a size class.

cdr3_aa cdr3_nt d_call j_call clone_size v_call
CASSLRLAGMTDTQYF TGTGCCAGCAGCTTGAGGCTAGCGGGGATGACAGATACGCAGTATTTT TRBD2 TRBJ2-3 - TRBV7-9
CASSSTGPTNYGYTF TGTGCCAGCAGTTCGACAGGACCTACTAACTATGGCTACACCTTC - TRBJ1-2 - TRBV6-2/TRBV6-3
CASSQEAGGYTQYF TGTGCCAGCAGCCAAGAAGCGGGAGGTTATACGCAGTATTTT TRBD2 TRBJ2-3 once TRBV3-1/TRBV3-2
CASSLRGEGNQPQHF TGTGCCAGCAGCTTAAGGGGGGAGGGAAATCAGCCCCAGCATTTT - TRBJ1-5 - TRBV7-8
CASSKGQGYEQYF TGTGCCAGTAGTAAAGGACAGGGGTACGAGCAGTACTTC TRBD1 TRBJ2-7 - TRBV19
CASSEALSTGWGYTF TGTGCCAGCAGTGAAGCCCTTTCGACAGGGTGGGGCTACACCTTC TRBD1 TRBJ1-2 - TRBV6-1
CASSSRDSKSYNEQFF TGTGCCAGCAGCTCCCGGGACTCCAAGTCCTACAATGAGCAGTTCTTC - TRBJ2-1 - TRBV3-1/TRBV3-2
CASSRTSGREVWAEQFF TGTGCCAGCAGCCGGACTAGCGGGAGAGAGGTATGGGCTGAGCAGTTCTTC TRBD2 TRBJ2-1 - TRBV11-2
CASKAWGEGYEQYF TGTGCCAGCAAAGCTTGGGGGGAGGGGTACGAGCAGTACTTC TRBD2 TRBJ2-7 - TRBV27
CASSQELAGEDYNEQFF TGTGCCAGCAGCCAAGAGCTAGCGGGAGAAGACTACAATGAGCAGTTCTTC TRBD2 TRBJ2-1 - TRBV4-2
CASSQGASDTGELFF TGTGCCAGCAGTCAGGGGGCGTCGGACACCGGGGAGCTGTTTTTT TRBD1 TRBJ2-2 - TRBV27
CASSERLAGVTDTQYF TGTGCCAGCAGCGAGAGACTAGCGGGAGTCACAGATACGCAGTATTTT TRBD2 TRBJ2-3 - TRBV7-9
CASNAGGHNGYTF TGTGCCAGCAATGCGGGGGGGCACAATGGCTACACCTTC - TRBJ1-2 - TRBV6-5
CASGWTGDTGELFF TGCGCCAGCGGATGGACAGGGGACACCGGGGAGCTGTTTTTT TRBD1 TRBJ2-2 - TRBV5-1
CASSRQGYEQYF TGTGCCAGCAGCCGACAGGGTTACGAGCAGTACTTC TRBD1 TRBJ2-7 - TRBV7-9
CASSLELADNEQFF TGCGCCAGCAGCTTGGAACTAGCGGACAATGAGCAGTTCTTC TRBD2 TRBJ2-1 - TRBV5-1
CASGSGTPNYGYTF TGTGCCAGCGGATCAGGCACCCCTAACTATGGCTACACCTTC - TRBJ1-2 - TRBV7-9
CASSPFGDPAREDTF TGTGCCAGCAGCCCGTTCGGGGATCCGGCCCGTGAGGACACCTTC - TRBJ1-2 once TRBV3-1/TRBV3-2
CASSVSSGAYEQYF TGTGCCAGCAGCGTATCCAGCGGCGCCTACGAGCAGTACTTC - TRBJ2-7 - TRBV9
CASSFNFPGDAAGTEAFF TGTGCCAGCAGTTTTAATTTCCCAGGGGACGCCGCGGGTACTGAAGCTTTCTTT - TRBJ1-1 - TRBV27
CASSLEVPRGNEQFF TGTGCCAGCAGCTTGGAAGTCCCAAGGGGGAATGAGCAGTTCTTC - TRBJ2-1 - TRBV5-4
CASSRDRWTGELFF TGCGCCAGCAGCCGGGACAGGTGGACCGGGGAGCTGTTTTTT TRBD1 TRBJ2-2 - TRBV5-1
CASSPRPTASGTEAFF TGTGCCAGCAGCCCTAGGCCTACTGCATCGGGGACTGAAGCTTTCTTT - TRBJ1-1 - TRBV4-2
CASSQDTNRGQTQYF TGTGCCAGCAGCCAAGATACGAACAGGGGCCAGACCCAGTACTTC TRBD1 TRBJ2-5 - TRBV3-1/TRBV3-2
CASSLRGAGEQYF TGTGCCAGCAGTTTACGGGGGGCCGGCGAGCAGTACTTC - TRBJ2-7 - TRBV12-3/TRBV12-4
CASSKATGGRYTGELFF TGTGCCAGCAGCAAAGCGACAGGGGGTAGGTACACCGGGGAGCTGTTTTTT - TRBJ2-2 - TRBV21-1
CAISEGDRGETNGYTF TGTGCCATCAGTGAGGGGGACAGGGGTGAAACGAATGGCTACACCTTC TRBD1 TRBJ1-2 once TRBV10-3
CASSSAGQGNTEAFF TGTGCCAGCTCTTCTGCGGGACAGGGTAACACTGAAGCTTTCTTT TRBD1 TRBJ1-1 - TRBV18
CASSKVGEPQGYYSPLHF TGTGCCAGCAGCAAAGTTGGTGAGCCACAGGGGTATTATTCACCCCTCCACTTT - TRBJ1-6 - TRBV21-1
CSVESVQGTHEQYF TGCAGCGTTGAATCGGTCCAGGGAACCCACGAGCAGTACTTC - TRBJ2-7 - TRBV29-1
CASSMHTTNYGYTF TGTGCCAGTAGTATGCACACGACAAACTATGGCTACACCTTC - TRBJ1-2 - TRBV19
CASSSLSTGNAQYF TGTGCCAGCAGCTCCCTATCCACAGGGAATGCGCAGTATTTT - TRBJ2-3 once TRBV11-2
CASSVSGGYADTQYF TGTGCCAGCAGCGTTAGCGGGGGGTACGCAGATACGCAGTATTTT TRBD2 TRBJ2-3 - TRBV7-3
CASGIAGRYEQYF TGTGCCAGCGGTATAGCGGGACGCTACGAGCAGTACTTC TRBD2 TRBJ2-7 - TRBV28
CASSIRSGTGARVTEAFF TGCGCCAGCAGCATCAGATCCGGGACAGGGGCGCGAGTCACTGAAGCTTTCTTT TRBD1 TRBJ1-1 - TRBV5-1
CASSLGSGADTQYF TGTGCCAGCAGCTTAGGTTCCGGGGCAGATACGCAGTATTTT - TRBJ2-3 - TRBV7-3
CASRQGTGRGETQYF TGTGCCAGCAGGCAAGGGACCGGGCGGGGGGAGACCCAGTACTTC TRBD2 TRBJ2-5 - TRBV11-1
CASAPDRGNYEQYF TGTGCCAGCGCGCCCGACCGAGGGAACTACGAGCAGTACTTC - TRBJ2-7 - TRBV27
CASSAGTDYEQYF TGTGCCAGCAGCGCCGGGACAGACTACGAGCAGTACTTC TRBD1 TRBJ2-7 - TRBV7-6
CASSATGGSGTDTQYF TGTGCCAGCAGCGCCACGGGGGGTAGCGGCACAGATACGCAGTATTTT TRBD2 TRBJ2-3 - TRBV3-1/TRBV3-2
CASSYSGASGEYTDTQYF TGTGCCAGCAGTTACTCGGGCGCTAGCGGGGAGTACACAGATACGCAGTATTTT TRBD2 TRBJ2-3 few TRBV6-2/TRBV6-3
CASSGTGGTYEQYF TGTGCCAGTAGTGGGACAGGGGGGACCTACGAGCAGTACTTC TRBD1 TRBJ2-7 once TRBV19
CASSLLGQGSYYEQYF TGTGCCAGCAGTTTATTAGGACAGGGTTCCTACTACGAGCAGTACTTC TRBD1 TRBJ2-7 - TRBV28
CASSQGAPRESEQFF TGTGCCAGCAGCCAAGGAGCACCTAGGGAGAGTGAGCAGTTCTTC - TRBJ2-1 - TRBV3-1/TRBV3-2
CASLGRFSPLHF TGCGCCAGCTTGGGCAGATTTTCGCCCCTCCACTTT - TRBJ1-6 - TRBV10-2
CASSFTGDAYNEQFF TGTGCCAGCAGCTTTACAGGGGACGCCTACAATGAGCAGTTCTTC TRBD1 TRBJ2-1 - TRBV7-2
CASSLAQRGLTDTQYF TGTGCCAGCAGCTTAGCTCAGCGGGGTTTGACAGATACGCAGTATTTT TRBD2 TRBJ2-3 - TRBV7-6
CASSPRYLETDTQYF TGTGCCAGCTCACCACGCTACCTAGAGACAGATACGCAGTATTTT - TRBJ2-3 - TRBV18
CATWGPGYEQFF TGTGCCACCTGGGGGCCGGGATATGAGCAGTTCTTC - TRBJ2-1 - TRBV10-3
CASSLWDRAGYEQYF TGTGCCAGCAGTTTATGGGACAGGGCTGGGTACGAGCAGTACTTC TRBD1 TRBJ2-7 - TRBV27
CASSQGAAGGSDTQYF TGTGCCAGCAGCCAAGGGGCAGCGGGAGGCTCAGATACGCAGTATTTT TRBD2 TRBJ2-3 once TRBV4-2
CASSFLGHSGNTIYF TGTGCCAGCAGCTTTTTGGGCCACTCTGGAAACACCATATATTTT - TRBJ1-3 - TRBV7-8
CASSPRLDNEQFF TGTGCCAGCAGCCCCCGACTCGACAATGAGCAGTTCTTC - TRBJ2-1 - TRBV27
CASSGSSYTRHYNEQFF TGTGCCAGCAGCGGATCATCCTACACTAGGCACTACAATGAGCAGTTCTTC - TRBJ2-1 - TRBV9
CASTPREQYF TGTGCCAGCACCCCTCGGGAGCAGTACTTC - TRBJ2-7 - TRBV12-3/TRBV12-4
CASSQDTVNTEAFF TGTGCCAGCAGCCAGGACACGGTGAACACTGAAGCTTTCTTT - TRBJ1-1 few TRBV7-9
CASSPTGQGRAETQYF TGTGCCAGCAGCCCTACGGGACAGGGTCGGGCGGAGACCCAGTACTTC TRBD1 TRBJ2-5 - TRBV7-8
CASSLTATYEQYF TGTGCCAGCAGTTTGACTGCTACCTACGAGCAGTACTTC - TRBJ2-7 - TRBV6-5